The sequence of this T cell receptor beta chain was determined in a study of technical replicates of blood from a few donors listed by TCRdb under 2017. Libraries were prepared through the immunoSEQ multiplex PCR assay. This immuneACCESS table, as held by TCRdb, lists in-frame sequences with V and J called but not all clones. Of the missing ones, under half trace to an unresolved V gene in checked studies; the others have no known cause. Here the sample has fewer than 85,000 clones; just under 95% occur a single time. 0.2% to 0.3% of the sample comes from the top ten. To note about this clone: No antigen is known for it. Qualities for individual bases were not recorded, and no much larger clone is one base off.

The V and J ends are trimmed by 7 bases and 3 bases, leaving 13 bases between them. CDR1 is given as SNHLY and CDR2 as FYNNEI, both from the germline V gene. Its CDR3 holds 13 amino acids, cysteine through phenylalanine. Only the CDR3 portion is preserved as DNA: 39 bases, with reading frame beginning at the first base. The receptor comes from a human donor in good health. The chain employs TRBV2 and TRBJ2-7, with the D gene not clear enough to name. What was sequenced was T cells isolated from PBMCs. The CDR3 has the sequence CASTLRVHYEQYF. In nucleotides, the sequence is TGTGCCAGCACCTTACGGGTCCACTACGAGCAGTACTTC.